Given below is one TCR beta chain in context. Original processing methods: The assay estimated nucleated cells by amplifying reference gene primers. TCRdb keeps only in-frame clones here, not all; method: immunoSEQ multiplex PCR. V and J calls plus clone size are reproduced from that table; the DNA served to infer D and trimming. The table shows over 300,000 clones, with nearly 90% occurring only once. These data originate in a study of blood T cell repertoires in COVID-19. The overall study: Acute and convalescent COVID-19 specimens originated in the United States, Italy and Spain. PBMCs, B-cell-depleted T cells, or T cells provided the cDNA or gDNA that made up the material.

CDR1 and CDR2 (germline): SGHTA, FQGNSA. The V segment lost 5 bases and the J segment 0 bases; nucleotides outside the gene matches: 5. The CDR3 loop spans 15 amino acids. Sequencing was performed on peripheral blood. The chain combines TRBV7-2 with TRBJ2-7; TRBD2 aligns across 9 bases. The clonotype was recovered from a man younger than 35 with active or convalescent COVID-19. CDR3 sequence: CASSPSSGSSYEQYF. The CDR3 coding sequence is TGTGCCAGCAGCCCAAGTAGCGGGAGCTCCTACGAGCAGTACTTC.